Described below is a single T cell receptor (beta chain) sequence and its context. Its specificity is unknown. The data were produced by immunoSEQ multiplex PCR, yet TCRdb's version contains in-frame clones alone and is incomplete. In the table there are about 100,000 clones, about nine tenths of which are singletons. The CDR3 runs 15 residues. V dropped 4 bases and J dropped 4; count of bases not matched to a gene: 6. Germline CDR1 reads SGDLS; CDR2 reads YYNGEE. This entry belongs to a study of graft-versus-host responses after intestinal transplantation. At the level of the study: Recipients received multivisceral, liver-intestinal, or isolated intestinal transplants.

The study's findings and limits: Elevated graft-versus-host to host-versus-graft clonal ratios in allografts were recorded for patients with graft-donor T cell macrochimerism.

The source material was unstimulated CD4+ T cells sorted from spleen or lymph node cells, sampled before transplant. V gene TRBV9 combines with J gene TRBJ2-2, with 8 bases fitting TRBD1. This receptor was identified in a human donor who was the organ donor for an intestinal transplant. The CDR3 DNA reads TGTGCCAGCAGCCCGACCGGACAGGGCACCGGGGAGCTGTTTTTT. This translates into CASSPTGQGTGELFF.